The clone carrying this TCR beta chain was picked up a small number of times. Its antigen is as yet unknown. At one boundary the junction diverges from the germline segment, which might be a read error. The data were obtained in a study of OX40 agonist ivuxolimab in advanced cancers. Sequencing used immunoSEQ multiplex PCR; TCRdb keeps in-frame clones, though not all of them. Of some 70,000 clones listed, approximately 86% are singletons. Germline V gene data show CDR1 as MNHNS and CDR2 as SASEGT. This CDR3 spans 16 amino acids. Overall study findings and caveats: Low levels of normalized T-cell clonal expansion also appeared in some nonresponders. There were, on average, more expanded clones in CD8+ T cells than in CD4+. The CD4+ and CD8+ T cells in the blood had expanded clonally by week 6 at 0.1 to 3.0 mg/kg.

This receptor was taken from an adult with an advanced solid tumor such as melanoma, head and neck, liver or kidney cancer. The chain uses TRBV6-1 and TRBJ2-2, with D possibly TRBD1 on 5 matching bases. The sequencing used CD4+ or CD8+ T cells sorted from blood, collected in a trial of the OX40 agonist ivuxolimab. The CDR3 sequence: CASREGAFLNTGELFF. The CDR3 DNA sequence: TGTGCCAGCAGAGAAGGGGCCTTTCTTAACACCGGGGAGCTGTTTTTT.